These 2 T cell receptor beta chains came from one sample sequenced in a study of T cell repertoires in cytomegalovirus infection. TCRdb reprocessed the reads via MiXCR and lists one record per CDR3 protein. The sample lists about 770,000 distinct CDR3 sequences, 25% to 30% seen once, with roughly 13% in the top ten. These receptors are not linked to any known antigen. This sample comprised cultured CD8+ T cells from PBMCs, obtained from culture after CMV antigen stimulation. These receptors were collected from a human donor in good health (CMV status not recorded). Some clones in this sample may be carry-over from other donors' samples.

CDR3 bases: TGTGCCAGCAGCTTAGGGCCTCCCAAGTCTGGCACCGGGGAGCTGTTTTTT. Amino acids: CASSLGPPKSGTGELFF. The gene calls are TRBV7-9 and TRBJ2-2, with D hard to call. CDR3 length: 17 residues. V shed 1 base and J shed 4 bases, with 16 bases lying between them. The V gene's germline CDR1 is SEHNR and CDR2 FQNEAQ (reference sequence).

Here the CDR3 DNA reads TGTGCCAGCAGTTTATTTGCAGGGACGGATTCACCCCTCCACTTT. Translation: CASSLFAGTDSPLHF. V gene TRBV27 combines with J gene TRBJ1-6; weak D call: TRBD1 (5 bases). V lost 1 base and J 8 bases, leaving 12 bases between the germline ends. Germline assignment: CDR1 MNHEY and CDR2 SMNVEV (reference sequence). The CDR3 loop spans 15 amino acids.